These 3 T cell receptor beta chains were sequenced from one sample in a study of somatic mutations in cytotoxic T cells in rheumatoid arthritis. Some clones are missing from TCRdb's copy, which holds only in-frame ones; the method was immunoSEQ multiplex PCR. Seen here are several thousand clones, approximately 79% observed once, and the top ten hold roughly 4.6%. The specimen sequenced was CD8+ T cells sorted from blood. These receptors were collected from an adult with rheumatoid arthritis.

The chain employs TRBV5-1 and TRBJ2-5, with 10 bases identical to TRBD2. V shed 0 bases, J shed 4 bases, and the junction held 6 bases outside the gene matches. This CDR3 is 16 amino acids long. Germline V gene data show CDR1 as SGHRS and CDR2 as YFSETQ. The DNA of the CDR3 is TGCGCCAGCAGCTTGGTTCCTAGCGGGAGCTTAGAGACCCAGTACTTC. It yields the protein CASSLVPSGSLETQYF.

The table lists this clone with a few counts. The V and J genes are TRBV11-2 and TRBJ2-1, with a weak D call TRBD2 (5 bases). V was cut by 3 bases and J by 9 bases, with 12 bases left in between. This CDR3 is built from 13 residues. Per the germline V gene, CDR1 is SGHAT and CDR2 is FQNNGV. The CDR3 sequence: CASSLELVAEQFF. Here the CDR3 DNA reads TGTGCCAGCAGCTTGGAACTAGTAGCTGAGCAGTTCTTC. The variable domain in full, completed from reference TRBV11-2 and TRBJ2-1, reads EAGVAQSPRYKIIEKRQSVAFWCNPISGHATLYWYQQILGQGPKLLIQFQNNGVVDDSQLPKDRFSAERLKGVDSTLKIQPAKLEDSAVYLCASSLELVAEQFFGPGTRLTVL.

This chain uses TRBV7-3 with TRBJ2-1; 7 positions match TRBD2. The germline V gene encodes CDR1 SGHTA and CDR2 FQGTGA. This CDR3 is built from 12 residues. Trimming cost V 2 bases and J 9 bases; bases outside gene matches: 1. CDR3 DNA: TGTGCCAGCAGCTTACCTAGCGGTGAGCAGTTCTTC. This encodes CASSLPSGEQFF.